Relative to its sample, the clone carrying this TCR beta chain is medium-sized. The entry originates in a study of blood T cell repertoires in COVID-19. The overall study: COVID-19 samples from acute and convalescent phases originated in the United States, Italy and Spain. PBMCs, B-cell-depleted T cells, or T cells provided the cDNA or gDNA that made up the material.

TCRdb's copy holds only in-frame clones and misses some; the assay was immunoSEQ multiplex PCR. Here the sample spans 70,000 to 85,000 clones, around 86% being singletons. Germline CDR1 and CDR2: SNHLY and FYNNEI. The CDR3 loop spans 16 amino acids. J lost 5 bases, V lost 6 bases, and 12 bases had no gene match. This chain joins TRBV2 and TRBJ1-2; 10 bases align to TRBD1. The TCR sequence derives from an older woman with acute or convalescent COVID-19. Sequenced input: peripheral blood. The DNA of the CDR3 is TGTGCCAGCAGGGGCTTGTGGGGACAGGGGATATATGGCTACACCTTC. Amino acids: CASRGLWGQGIYGYTF.